The sequence of this T cell receptor (beta chain) was determined in a study of T cell responses to AZD1222 COVID-19 vaccine. General study results and limits: The donor cohort was predominantly white British with a female majority, and clonal diversity may have been underestimated. Baseline seropositivity occurred in only six AZD1222 recipients. Epitopes outside B.1.351 and B.1.1.7 mutated regions reportedly drew nearly half of spike TCRs.

V shed 1 base and J 1 base; nucleotides not matched to a gene: 2. The CDR3 covers 15 residues. CDR1 is LNHDA, CDR2 SQIVND, per germline (reference sequence). TCRdb's table, derived via immunoSEQ multiplex PCR, lists solely in-frame clones and lacks some. The sample carries 130,000 or so clones, roughly 93% recorded once. A remark on this clone: Antigen: not known.

The material was peripheral blood, obtained on day 0 of AZD1222 vaccination. The chain has TRBV19 and TRBJ1-1; 8 bases line up with TRBD1. This TCR was sampled from an adult in good health. CDR3 nucleotide sequence: TGTGCCAGTAGTATAGCGGACAGGGCGAACACTGAAGCTTTCTTT. Its translation: CASSIADRANTEAFF.